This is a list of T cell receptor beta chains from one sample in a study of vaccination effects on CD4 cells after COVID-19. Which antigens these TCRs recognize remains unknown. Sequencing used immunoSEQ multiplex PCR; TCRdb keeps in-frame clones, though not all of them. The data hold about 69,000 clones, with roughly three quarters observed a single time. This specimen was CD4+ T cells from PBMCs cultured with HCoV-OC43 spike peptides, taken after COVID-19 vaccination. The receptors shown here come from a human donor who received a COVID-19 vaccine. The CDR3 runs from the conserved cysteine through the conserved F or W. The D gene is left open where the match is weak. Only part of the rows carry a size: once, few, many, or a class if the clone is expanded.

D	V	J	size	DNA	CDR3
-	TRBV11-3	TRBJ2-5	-	TGTGCCAGCAGCCTCCACCTAGAGGCGACCCAGTACTTC	CASSLHLEATQYF
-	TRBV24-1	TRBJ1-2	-	TGTGCCACCAGGGAGGGGAACTATGGCTACACCTTC	CATREGNYGYTF
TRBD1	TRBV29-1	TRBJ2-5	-	TGCAGCGTTGTAGCGACAGGGCAAGAGACCCAGTACTTC	CSVVATGQETQYF
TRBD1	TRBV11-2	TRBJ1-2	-	TGTGCCAGCAGCTTAGGGGACAGTACCTATTATGGCTACACCTTC	CASSLGDSTYYGYTF
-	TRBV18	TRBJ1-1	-	TGTGCCAGCTCACCGGTCGGACGAGGGTTTGACACTGAAGCTTTCTTT	CASSPVGRGFDTEAFF
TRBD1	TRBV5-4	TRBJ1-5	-	TGTGCCAGCAGCCCACGGGGACAGGGAGATCAGCCCCAGCATTTT	CASSPRGQGDQPQHF
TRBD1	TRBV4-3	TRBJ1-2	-	TGCGCCAGCAGCCAACCGGACAGGGGGGTCGGCTACACCTTC	CASSQPDRGVGYTF
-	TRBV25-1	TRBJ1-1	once	TGTGCCAGCAGTCCAACGGCAGGGTGGAACACTGAAGCTTTCTTT	CASSPTAGWNTEAFF
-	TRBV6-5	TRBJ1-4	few	TGTGCCAGCAGTTACAGGGGAGTGGATGAAAAACTGTTTTTT	CASSYRGVDEKLFF
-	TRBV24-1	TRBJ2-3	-	TGTGCCACCAGTGAGCGCGGTCTCACAGATACGCAGTATTTT	CATSERGLTDTQYF
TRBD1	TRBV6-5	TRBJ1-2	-	TGTGCCAGCAGCGCGGGGGTCGGACAGGGCTATGGCTACACCTTC	CASSAGVGQGYGYTF
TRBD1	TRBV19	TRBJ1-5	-	TGTGCCAGTACTACCAAGTCCCTCCGACAGGGCCCTTGGGGCAATCAGCCCCAGCATTTT	CASTTKSLRQGPWGNQPQHF
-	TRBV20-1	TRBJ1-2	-	TGCAGTGCTAGGGAGGGCTATGGCTACACCTTC	CSAREGYGYTF
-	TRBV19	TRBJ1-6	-	TGTGCCAGTAATGGGGCTATAGGCAATTCACCCCTCCACTTT	CASNGAIGNSPLHF
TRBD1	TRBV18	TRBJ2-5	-	TGTGCCAGCTCACCAGGGACAGGGTCGGGTGAGACCCAGTACTTC	CASSPGTGSGETQYF
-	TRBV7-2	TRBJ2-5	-	TGTGCCAGCAGCTCCGGACAGCCCCAAGAGACCCAGTACTTC	CASSSGQPQETQYF
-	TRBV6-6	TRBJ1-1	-	TGTGCCAGCAGTCCTGGCATTGTCACTGAAGCTTTCTTT	CASSPGIVTEAFF
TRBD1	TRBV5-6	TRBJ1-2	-	TGTGCCAGCAAACCTTACCTGGGACAGGGAGGTGAGAGTGGTGGCTACACCTTC	CASKPYLGQGGESGGYTF
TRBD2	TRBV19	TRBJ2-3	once	TGTGCCAGTACCTCACTAGCGGGGGGGCCTCGTGGCACAGATACGCAGTATTTT	CASTSLAGGPRGTDTQYF
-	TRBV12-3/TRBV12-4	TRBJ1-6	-	TGTGCCAGCAGGCGGAGGGAAAATTCACCCCTCCACTTT	CASRRRENSPLHF
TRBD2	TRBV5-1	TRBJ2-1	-	TGCGCCAGCAGCTTGCCTAGCGGGGTCTCCTACAATGAGCAGTTCTTC	CASSLPSGVSYNEQFF
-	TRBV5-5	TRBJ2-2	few	TGTGCCAGCAGCCGGACAGCAAACCCCGCGAACACCGGGGAGCTGTTTTTT	CASSRTANPANTGELFF
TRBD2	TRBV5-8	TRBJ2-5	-	TGTGCCAGCAGCCGGGGCTTTACTAGCGACGAGACCCAGTACTTC	CASSRGFTSDETQYF
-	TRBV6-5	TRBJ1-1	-	TGTGCCAGCAGCCAGACAGGAGTGGAGAGAGATGAAGCTTTCTTT	CASSQTGVERDEAFF
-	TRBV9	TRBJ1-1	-	TGTGCCAGCAGCGTAGAGGGGGGGCGCCTAACGAACACTGAAGCTTTCTTT	CASSVEGGRLTNTEAFF
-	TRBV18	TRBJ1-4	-	TGTGCCAGCTCATCCAGGGGCGTACTGTTTTTT	CASSSRGVLFF
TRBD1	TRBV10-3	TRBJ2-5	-	TGTGCCATCAGCCCTTTGACAGGGGAGACCCAGTACTTC	CAISPLTGETQYF
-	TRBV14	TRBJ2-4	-	TGTGCCAGCAGCCAGGTTACTCAAGCCAAAAACATTCAGTACTTC	CASSQVTQAKNIQYF
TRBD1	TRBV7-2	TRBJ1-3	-	TGTGCCAGCAGCCTACAGACAGGGGGCTTTGTTAACACCATATATTTT	CASSLQTGGFVNTIYF
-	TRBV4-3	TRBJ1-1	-	TGCGCCAGCAGCCAAGGATACAGGGACACTGAAGCTTTCTTT	CASSQGYRDTEAFF
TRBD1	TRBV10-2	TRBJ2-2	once	TGCGCCAGCAGTGGACAGGGGGTGATCGGGGAGCTGTTTTTT	CASSGQGVIGELFF
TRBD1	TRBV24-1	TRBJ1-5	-	TGTGCCACCAGTGATTCGACAGGGGGGTTTCTCCAGCATTTT	CATSDSTGGFLQHF
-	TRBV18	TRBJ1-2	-	TGTGCCAGCTCACCTAGTAAAGGAGATGGCTACACCTTC	CASSPSKGDGYTF
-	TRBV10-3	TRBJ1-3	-	TGTGCCATCAGTGTTTCGACAGTGGACACCATATATTTT	CAISVSTVDTIYF
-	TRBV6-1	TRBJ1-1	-	TGTGCCAGCAGTGAAGACAGGGCTGGGACTGAAGCTTTCTTT	CASSEDRAGTEAFF
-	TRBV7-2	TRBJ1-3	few	TGTGCCAGCAGCCGACAGCCTGGAAACACCATATATTTT	CASSRQPGNTIYF
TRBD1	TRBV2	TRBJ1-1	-	TGTGCCAGCAGCCAGACAGGGGGAAGTTACACTGAAGCTTTCTTT	CASSQTGGSYTEAFF
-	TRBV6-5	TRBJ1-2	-	TGTGCCAGCAGATGGGGACGGAGCTATGGCTACACCTTC	CASRWGRSYGYTF
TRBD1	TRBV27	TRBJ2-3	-	TGTGCCAGCAGTTTATTGACAGGGTCTGCAGATACGCAGTATTTT	CASSLLTGSADTQYF
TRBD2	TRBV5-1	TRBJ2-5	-	TGCGCCAGCAGCTTGATGGTAGCGGGGGGGCTAGAGACCCAGTACTTC	CASSLMVAGGLETQYF
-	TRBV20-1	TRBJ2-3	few	TGCAGTGCCCCGGACGCTCCGCAGCAGTATTTT	CSAPDAPQQYF
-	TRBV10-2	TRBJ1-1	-	TGCGCCAGCAGTTTTTCGGGGAACACTGAAGCTTTCTTT	CASSFSGNTEAFF
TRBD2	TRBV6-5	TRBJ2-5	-	TGTGCCAGCAGTTACGGATGGCGGGGGCAAGAGACCCAGTACTTC	CASSYGWRGQETQYF